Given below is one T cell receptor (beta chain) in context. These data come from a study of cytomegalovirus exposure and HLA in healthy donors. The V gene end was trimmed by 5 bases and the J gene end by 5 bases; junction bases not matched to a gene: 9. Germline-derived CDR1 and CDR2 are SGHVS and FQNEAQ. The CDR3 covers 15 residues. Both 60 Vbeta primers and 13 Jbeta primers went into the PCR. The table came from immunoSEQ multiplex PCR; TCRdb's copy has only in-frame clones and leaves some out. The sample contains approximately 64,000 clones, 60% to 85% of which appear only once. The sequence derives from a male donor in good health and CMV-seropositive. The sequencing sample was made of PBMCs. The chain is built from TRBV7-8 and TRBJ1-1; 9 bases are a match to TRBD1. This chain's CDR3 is CASSKVGTGLTEAFF. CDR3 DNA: TGTGCCAGCAGCAAGGTTGGGACAGGGTTAACTGAAGCTTTCTTT.